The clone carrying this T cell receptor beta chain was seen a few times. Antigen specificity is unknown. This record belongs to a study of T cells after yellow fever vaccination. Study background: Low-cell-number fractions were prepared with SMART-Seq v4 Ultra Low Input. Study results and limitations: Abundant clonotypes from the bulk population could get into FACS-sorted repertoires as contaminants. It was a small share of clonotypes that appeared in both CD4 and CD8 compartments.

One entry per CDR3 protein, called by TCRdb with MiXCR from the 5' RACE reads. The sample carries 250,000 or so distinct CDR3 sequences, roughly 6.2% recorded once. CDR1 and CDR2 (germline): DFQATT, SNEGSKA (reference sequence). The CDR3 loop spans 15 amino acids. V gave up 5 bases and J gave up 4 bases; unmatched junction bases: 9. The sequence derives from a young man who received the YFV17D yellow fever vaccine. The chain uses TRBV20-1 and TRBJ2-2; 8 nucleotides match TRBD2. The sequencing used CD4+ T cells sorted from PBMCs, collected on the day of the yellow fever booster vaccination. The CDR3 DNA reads TGCAGTGCTCCACCGGGACTAGGTGTCACCGGGGAGCTGTTTTTT. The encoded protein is CSAPPGLGVTGELFF.